One sample yielded the 24 T cell receptor beta chains listed below, sequenced in a study of blood T cell repertoires in COVID-19. This table comes from immunoSEQ multiplex PCR, and its TCRdb copy is limited to in-frame clones, with some not included. The sample includes under 300,000 clones, 80% to 90% of them seen just once. Sequencing was carried out using PBMCs or T cells enriched from blood (not recorded which). Source of these receptors: a woman aged 45 to 65 who had recovered from COVID-19.

The chain recombines TRBV27 with TRBJ1-4; unclear D gene. The germline gives CDR1 MNHEY, CDR2 SMNVEV (reference sequence). There are 14 residues in the CDR3. V lost 3 bases and J lost 8, with 13 bases in between. DNA for the CDR3: TGTGCCAGCAGTTTCGGGAACGACGGCGAAAAACTGTTTTTT. It translates to CASSFGNDGEKLFF.

In this sample, this clone turned up once. The chain couples TRBV4-1 to TRBJ2-4; 7 nucleotides line up with TRBD2. J lost 1 base, V lost 3 bases, and 9 bases had no gene match. Germline CDR1 is MGHRA and CDR2 is YSYEKL. This CDR3 contains 17 residues. CDR3: CASSHQGLVSAKNIQYF. DNA for the CDR3: TGCGCCAGCAGCCACCAAGGACTAGTTTCTGCCAAAAACATTCAGTACTTC.

The CDR3 spells CASSPTGEWTGGTEAFF. The CDR3 DNA reads TGTGCCAGCTCACCGACAGGGGAATGGACAGGGGGCACTGAAGCTTTCTTT. V and J are TRBV18 and TRBJ1-1; 10 bases agree with TRBD1. The CDR3 sequence is 17 residues long. J gave up 4 bases and V 3 bases, and 11 bases lay outside the gene matches. CDR1 and CDR2 (germline): KGHSH, LQKENI. Variable domain in full (rest from reference TRBV18 and TRBJ1-1): NAGVMQNPRHLVRRRGQEARLRCSPMKGHSHVYWYRQLPEEGLKFMVYLQKENIIDESGMPKERFSAEFPKEGPSILRIQQVVRGDSAAYFCASSPTGEWTGGTEAFFGQGTRLTVV.

The rearrangement links TRBV3-1 (or the pseudogene TRBV3-2) to TRBJ2-5, with a weak D call TRBD2 (7 bases). Looked up from germline, CDR1 is LGHDT and CDR2 is YNNKEL (reference sequence). V was pared by 1 base and J by 4 bases, with 13 bases between. This CDR3 is built from 15 residues. In nucleotides, the CDR3 is TGTGCCAGCAGCCAAGGGGGGGGCAGCGGAGAGACCCAGTACTTC. It is translated as CASSQGGGSGETQYF.

The J gene is TRBJ2-2, the V gene TRBV27; 9 positions agree with TRBD1. The CDR3 totals 15 residues. V trimming: 4 bases; J trimming: 5 bases; junction bases outside the gene matches: 5. Germline V CDR1 and CDR2: MNHEY, SMNVEV (reference sequence). CDR3 sequence reads: CASSSRQGDTGELFF. As DNA, the CDR3 is TGTGCCAGCAGTTCCCGACAGGGGGATACCGGGGAGCTGTTTTTT.

The genes are TRBV7-9 and TRBJ2-2, with D uncertain. Trimming took 5 bases from V and 4 from J, leaving 8 bases between them. The length of the CDR3 is 13 residues. Germline values: CDR1 SEHNR, CDR2 FQNEAQ (reference sequence). DNA of the CDR3: TGTGCCAGCAGCCAGACGGGCACCGGGGAGCTGTTTTTT. Translated, it gives CASSQTGTGELFF.

The V call is TRBV19, the J call TRBJ1-4; a weak D match, TRBD1 (6 bases). V shed 3 bases and J shed 7 bases, with 15 bases lying between them. Germline CDR1 LNHDA, CDR2 SQIVND (reference sequence). The CDR3 runs to 15 residues. CDR3 coding DNA: TGTGCCAGTAGTATGATTGGGGGGGCTCCTGAAAAACTGTTTTTT. Its protein product is CASSMIGGAPEKLFF.

The chain links TRBV3-1 (or the pseudogene TRBV3-2) to TRBJ1-6; D gene unclear. The length of the CDR3 is 12 residues. The V end lost 4 bases, the J end lost 7 bases, and 5 bases lay between the germline ends. The germline gives CDR1 LGHDT, CDR2 YNNKEL (reference sequence). The CDR3 region is CASSPTNSPLHF. The CDR3 DNA reads TGTGCCAGCAGCCCGACAAATTCACCCCTCCACTTT.

V gene TRBV28 combines with J gene TRBJ1-2; D is ambiguous. CDR1 is MDHEN and CDR2 is SYDVKM in the germline V gene. The CDR3 runs to 12 residues. V lost 10 bases, J lost 4 bases, and 13 bases lay in between. Written as DNA, the CDR3 is TGTGCCATTTTGGAAGGCGGCTATGGCTACACCTTC. Protein product: CAILEGGYGYTF.

This chain links TRBV19 with TRBJ2-3; weak D call: TRBD2 (5 bases). The germline V gene encodes CDR1 LNHDA and CDR2 SQIVND (reference sequence). The CDR3 consists of 15 residues. V lost 3 bases, J lost 0 bases, and 10 bases lay in between. The CDR3 DNA sequence: TGTGCCAGTAGTATCTTGACTACTAGCACAGATACGCAGTATTTT. This encodes CASSILTTSTDTQYF.

V gene TRBV3-1 (or the pseudogene TRBV3-2) combines with J gene TRBJ1-1; D gene unclear. The V and J ends lost 3 bases and 6 bases respectively, with 20 bases between them. Germline V lookup: CDR1 LGHDT, CDR2 YNNKEL (reference sequence). The CDR3 extends over 16 amino acids. The chain's CDR3 is CASSQETPVTNPEAFF. The CDR3 DNA is TGTGCCAGCAGCCAGGAGACGCCAGTCACAAACCCTGAAGCTTTCTTT.

As for this clone: At one boundary the junction diverges from the germline segment, which might be a read error. The CDR3 coding sequence is TGTGCTAGCAGCTTAGAAACCGGGACAGAAAAAAAAGAGACCCAGTACTTC. Translated: CASSLETGTEKKETQYF. The chain has TRBV7-7 and TRBJ2-5; 7 bases match TRBD1. This CDR3 is 17 amino acids long. Looked up from germline, CDR1 is SSHAT and CDR2 is FNYEAQ (reference sequence). Full variable domain (rest looked up from reference TRBV7-7 and TRBJ2-5): GAGVSQSPRYKVTKRGQDVTLRCDPISSHATLYWYQQALGQGPEFLTYFNYEAQPDKSGLPSDRFSAERPEGSISTLTIQRTEQRDSAMYRCASSLETGTEKKETQYFGPGTRLLVL.

This clone was found a few times. This rearrangement joins TRBV5-4 to TRBJ2-1; D call uncertain. This CDR3 has 16 residues. CDR1 is SGHNT and CDR2 is YYREEE in the germline V gene (reference sequence). The V end lost 0 bases, the J end lost 0 bases, and 10 bases lay between the germline ends. The DNA for the CDR3 is TGTGCCAGCAGCTTGGACAGCCTGAGCTCCTACAATGAGCAGTTCTTC. This codes for CASSLDSLSSYNEQFF.

This chain uses TRBV28 with TRBJ1-3; D is unresolved. The CDR3 has 10 residues. Between the trimmed V and J ends, which lost 6 bases and 7 bases, there was a span of 4 bases. From germline, CDR1 is MDHEN and CDR2 SYDVKM. This CDR3 reads CASSGNTIYF. DNA for the CDR3: TGTGCCAGCAGCGGGAACACCATATATTTT.

This rearrangement joins TRBV27 to TRBJ1-3; maybe TRBD1 (6 bases). Trimming removed 4 bases at V and 3 bases at J, with 13 bases between. Germline loops: CDR1 MNHEY, CDR2 SMNVEV (reference sequence). CDR3 length equals 15 residues. This CDR3 reads CASSSRGSVGNTIYF. The CDR3 nucleotides read TGTGCCAGCAGTTCGAGGGGGTCGGTTGGAAACACCATATATTTT.

The gene calls are TRBV7-2 and TRBJ2-3; TRBD2 matches 10 bases. The CDR3 runs 16 residues. Germline CDR1 SGHTA, CDR2 FQGNSA. V lost 1 base, J lost 4 bases, and 5 bases stayed unmatched. CDR3 DNA sequence: TGTGCCAGCAGCTTAGGTTTCCTAGCGGGAGCAGATACGCAGTATTTT. This encodes CASSLGFLAGADTQYF.

This clone has just one count. The CDR3, as DNA: TGTGCCAGCAGCCAACCCGACGGACACCCCTATGGCTACACCTTC. Amino acid sequence: CASSQPDGHPYGYTF. The chain has TRBV3-1 (or the pseudogene TRBV3-2) and TRBJ1-2; D perhaps matches TRBD1 (5 bases). Trimming left V 2 bases short and J 4 bases short, with 14 bases between. The CDR3 is 15 residues long. Germline CDR1 and CDR2: LGHDT and YNNKEL (reference sequence).

The rearrangement links TRBV15 to TRBJ2-5, with D unresolved. The germline V gene has CDR1 LNHNV and CDR2 YYDKDF (reference sequence). The V end lost 4 bases, the J end lost 2 bases, and 20 bases lay between the germline ends. The CDR3 consists of 17 residues. CDR3 sequence reads: CATSTPILNLDQETQYF. The CDR3 DNA sequence: TGTGCCACCAGCACCCCTATTCTAAATTTAGATCAAGAGACCCAGTACTTC. Full variable domain (rest looked up from reference TRBV15 and TRBJ2-5): DAMVIQNPRYQVTQFGKPVTLSCSQTLNHNVMYWYQQKSSQAPKLLFHYYDKDFNNEADTPDNFQSRRPNTSFCFLDIRSPGLGDTAMYLCATSTPILNLDQETQYFGPGTRLLVL.

The V and J genes are TRBV29-1 and TRBJ1-2; D is perhaps TRBD1 (5 bases). V lost 8 bases, J lost 4 bases, and 8 bases lay in between. The CDR3 is 10 amino acids. CDR1 is SQVTM, CDR2 ANQGSEA, per germline. CDR3: CSTDSYGYTF. The CDR3 DNA is TGCAGCACTGACAGCTATGGCTACACCTTC.

The gene calls are TRBV4-1 and TRBJ2-3; 10 nucleotides agree with TRBD2. Losses at the gene ends were 6 bases for V and 0 bases for J; bases not matched to a gene: 18. CDR1 and CDR2 (germline): MGHRA, YSYEKL. The CDR3 consists of 20 residues. The CDR3 DNA is TGCGCCAGCAGTCGCAGGACGGCTAGCGGGAGCCGTACTAGCACAGATACGCAGTATTTT. Translation gives CASSRRTASGSRTSTDTQYF.

This rearrangement joins TRBV28 to TRBJ1-2, with 8 bases lining up with TRBD1. Germline V gene lookup returns CDR1 MDHEN and CDR2 SYDVKM. The junction had 5 bases not matched to a gene; V was cut back by 4 bases and J by 1 base. CDR3 length: 15 amino acids. The CDR3 spells CASSSGQVSNYGYTF. Written as DNA, the CDR3 is TGTGCCAGCAGTTCGGGACAGGTTAGTAACTATGGCTACACCTTC.

This clone was counted a single time. The V and J genes are TRBV9 and TRBJ2-3; no firm D call. V gave up 0 bases and J gave up 2 bases, with 7 bases separating them. The germline gives CDR1 SGDLS, CDR2 YYNGEE. CDR3 length equals 14 residues. CDR3 residues: CASSVDLDTDTQYF. In DNA form, the CDR3 reads TGTGCCAGCAGCGTAGACCTAGACACAGATACGCAGTATTTT.

This chain joins TRBV3-1 (or the pseudogene TRBV3-2) and TRBJ1-2; 10 bases align to TRBD1. The CDR3 is made up of 16 amino acids. Germline V CDR1 and CDR2: LGHDT, YNNKEL (reference sequence). With V trimmed by 4 bases and J by 3 bases, 8 bases remained unmatched. The CDR3 nucleotides are TGTGCCAGCAGCCCACTATACGGGACAGGGGACTATGGCTACACCTTC. This sequence encodes CASSPLYGTGDYGYTF.

V is TRBV7-9 and J is TRBJ2-5, with 9 bases aligning to TRBD1. CDR1 is SEHNR, CDR2 FQNEAQ, per germline (reference sequence). CDR3 length: 16 residues. V was clipped by 3 bases and J by 5 bases; unmatched bases: 10. The CDR3 loop reads CASSFVTGQGGETQYF. CDR3 bases: TGTGCCAGCAGCTTCGTTACGGGACAGGGCGGTGAGACCCAGTACTTC.